This T cell receptor beta chain originates from a study of STAT5B mutations in CD4+ large granular lymphocyte leukemia. Study-level background: Among healthy donors, a particular HLA allele went with more CDR3 'QG' motifs. Study-wide findings and caveats: Main leukemic clonotypes were patient-specific, but more than 20% appeared at low frequency elsewhere.

The CDR3 is 12 residues long. Trimming pared 5 bases from V and 6 bases from J, leaving 11 bases between. Germline CDR1 and CDR2: SGHNT and YENEEA. For this clone: Its specificity is not known.

Using immunoSEQ multiplex PCR, the repertoire was profiled, and TCRdb retains in-frame clones only, with some absent. The sample has more than 30,000 clones; roughly nine tenths are singletons. The receptor comes from a human donor in good health. The chain links TRBV11-3 to TRBJ2-7; the D call may be TRBD1 or TRBD2 (6 bases each). Source material: CD4+ T cells from blood buffy coats. This CDR3 reads CASSPRGGEQYF. The DNA for the CDR3 is TGTGCCAGCAGCCCCAGGGGAGGCGAGCAGTACTTC.